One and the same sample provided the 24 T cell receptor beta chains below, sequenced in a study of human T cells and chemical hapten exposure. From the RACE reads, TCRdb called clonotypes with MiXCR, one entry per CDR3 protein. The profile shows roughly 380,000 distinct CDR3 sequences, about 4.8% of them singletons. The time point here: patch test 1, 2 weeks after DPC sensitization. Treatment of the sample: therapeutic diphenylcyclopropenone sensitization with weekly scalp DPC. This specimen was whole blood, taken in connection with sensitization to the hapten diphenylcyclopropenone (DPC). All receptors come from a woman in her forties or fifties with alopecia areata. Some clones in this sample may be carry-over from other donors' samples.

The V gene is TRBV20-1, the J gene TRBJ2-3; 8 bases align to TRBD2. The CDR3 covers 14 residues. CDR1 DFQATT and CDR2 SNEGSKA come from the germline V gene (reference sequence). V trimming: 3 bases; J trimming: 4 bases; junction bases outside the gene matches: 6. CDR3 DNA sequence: TGCAGTGCTAGCCGGGAGGGCCGGGCAGATACGCAGTATTTT. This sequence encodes CSASREGRADTQYF.

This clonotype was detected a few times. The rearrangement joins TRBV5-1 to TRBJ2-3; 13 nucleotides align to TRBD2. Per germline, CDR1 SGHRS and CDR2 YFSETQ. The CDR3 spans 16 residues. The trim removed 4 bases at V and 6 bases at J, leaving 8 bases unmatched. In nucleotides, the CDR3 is TGCGCCAGCAGCCTTACTAGCGGGGGGGCCGTGGATACGCAGTATTTT. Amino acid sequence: CASSLTSGGAVDTQYF.

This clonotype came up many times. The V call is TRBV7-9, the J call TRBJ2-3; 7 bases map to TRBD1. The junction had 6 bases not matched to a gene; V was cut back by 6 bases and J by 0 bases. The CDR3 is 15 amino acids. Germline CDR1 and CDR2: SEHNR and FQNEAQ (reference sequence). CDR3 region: CASSSRGRSTDTQYF. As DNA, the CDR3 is TGTGCCAGCAGTTCAAGGGGGCGGAGCACAGATACGCAGTATTTT.

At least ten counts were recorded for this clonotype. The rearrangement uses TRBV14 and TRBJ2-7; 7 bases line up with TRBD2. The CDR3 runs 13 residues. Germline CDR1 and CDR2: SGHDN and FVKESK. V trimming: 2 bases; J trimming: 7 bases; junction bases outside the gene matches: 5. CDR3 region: CASSQTVGGEQYF. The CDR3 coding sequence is TGTGCCAGCAGCCAAACAGTGGGGGGGGAGCAGTACTTC.

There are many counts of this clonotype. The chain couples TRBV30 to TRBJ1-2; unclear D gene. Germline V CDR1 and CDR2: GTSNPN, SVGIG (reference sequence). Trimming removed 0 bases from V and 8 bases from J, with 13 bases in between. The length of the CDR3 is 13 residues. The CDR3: CAWSVLLPRGYTF. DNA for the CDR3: TGTGCCTGGAGTGTACTCCTCCCTCGGGGCTACACCTTC.

The DNA for the CDR3 is TGTGCCAGCAGCCAAGGTCGGAGTAACAATCAGCCCCAGCATTTT. It specifies CASSQGRSNNQPQHF. The chain recombines TRBV3-1 with TRBJ1-5; D is ambiguous. Germline values: CDR1 LGHDT, CDR2 YNNKEL (reference sequence). Trimming took 1 base from V and 3 from J, leaving 10 bases between them. The CDR3 contains 15 residues.

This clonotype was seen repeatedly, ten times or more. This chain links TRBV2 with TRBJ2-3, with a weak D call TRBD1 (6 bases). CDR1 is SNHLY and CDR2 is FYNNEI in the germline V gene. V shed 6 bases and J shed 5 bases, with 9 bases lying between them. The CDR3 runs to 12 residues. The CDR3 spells CASSKDRDTQYF. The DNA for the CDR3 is TGTGCCAGCAGCAAGGACAGAGATACGCAGTATTTT.

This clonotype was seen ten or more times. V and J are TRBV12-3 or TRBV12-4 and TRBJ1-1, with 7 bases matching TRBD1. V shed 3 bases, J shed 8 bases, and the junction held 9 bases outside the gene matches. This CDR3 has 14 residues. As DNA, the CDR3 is TGTGCCAGCAGTTTGTCCCCCAAACAGGGGGAAGCTTTCTTT. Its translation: CASSLSPKQGEAFF.

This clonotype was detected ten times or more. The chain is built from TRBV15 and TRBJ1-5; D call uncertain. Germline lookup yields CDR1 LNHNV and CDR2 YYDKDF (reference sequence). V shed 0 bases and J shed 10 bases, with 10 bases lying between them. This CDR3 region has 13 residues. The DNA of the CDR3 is TGTGCCACCAGCAGAGATGTGAGGGCCCCCCAGCATTTT. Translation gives CATSRDVRAPQHF.

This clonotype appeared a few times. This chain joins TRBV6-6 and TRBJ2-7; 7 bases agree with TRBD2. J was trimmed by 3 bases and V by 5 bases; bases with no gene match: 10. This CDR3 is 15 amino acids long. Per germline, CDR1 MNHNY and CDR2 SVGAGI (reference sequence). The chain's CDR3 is CASSHGGGGFYEQYF. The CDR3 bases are TGTGCCAGCAGTCACGGTGGGGGGGGTTTCTACGAGCAGTACTTC.

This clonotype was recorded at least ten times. The CDR3 bases are TGTGCCAGCAGTTTATCGGCATCGTGGGCCAACGTCCTGACTTTC. Residues: CASSLSASWANVLTF. The J gene is TRBJ2-6, the V gene TRBV28, with unresolved D. The CDR3 totals 15 residues. V gave up 1 base and J gave up 5 bases, with 9 bases separating them. CDR1 is MDHEN, CDR2 SYDVKM, per germline.

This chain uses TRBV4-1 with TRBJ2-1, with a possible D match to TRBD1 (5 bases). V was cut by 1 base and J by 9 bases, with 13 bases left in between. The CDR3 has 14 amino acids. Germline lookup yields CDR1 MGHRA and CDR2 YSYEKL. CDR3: CASSQVQGHSEQFF. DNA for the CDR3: TGCGCCAGCAGCCAAGTGCAGGGCCATTCTGAGCAGTTCTTC.

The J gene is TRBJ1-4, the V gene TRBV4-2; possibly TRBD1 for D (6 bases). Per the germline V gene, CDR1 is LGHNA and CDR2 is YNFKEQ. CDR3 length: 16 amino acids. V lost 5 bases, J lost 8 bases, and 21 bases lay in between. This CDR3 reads CASSSHAGQSGEKLFF. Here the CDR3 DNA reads TGTGCCAGCAGCTCTCATGCGGGACAATCAGGAGAAAAACTGTTTTTT.

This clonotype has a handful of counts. The CDR3 loop is CASSYSMINSPADTQYF. The CDR3 DNA sequence: TGTGCCAGCAGTTACTCGATGATAAACTCCCCAGCGGATACGCAGTATTTT. The chain uses TRBV6-2 or TRBV6-3 and TRBJ2-3; no clear D gene. Germline-derived CDR1 and CDR2 are MNHEY and SVGEGT. This CDR3 comprises 17 residues. V shed 0 bases and J shed 6 bases, with 19 bases lying between them.

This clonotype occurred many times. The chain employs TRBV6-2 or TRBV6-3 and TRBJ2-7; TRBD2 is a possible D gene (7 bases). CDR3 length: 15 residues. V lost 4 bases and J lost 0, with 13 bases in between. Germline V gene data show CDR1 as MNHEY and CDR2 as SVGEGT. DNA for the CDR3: TGTGCCAGCAGTTCCCCTCGGGGGGCCTCCTACGAGCAGTACTTC. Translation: CASSSPRGASYEQYF.

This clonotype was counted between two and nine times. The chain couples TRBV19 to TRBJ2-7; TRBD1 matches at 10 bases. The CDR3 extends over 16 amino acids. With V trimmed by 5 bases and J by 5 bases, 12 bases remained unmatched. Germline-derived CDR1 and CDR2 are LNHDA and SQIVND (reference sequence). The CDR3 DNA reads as TGTGCCAGTAGTTGGACGGGGACAGGGGCCTATAACGAGCAGTACTTC. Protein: CASSWTGTGAYNEQYF.

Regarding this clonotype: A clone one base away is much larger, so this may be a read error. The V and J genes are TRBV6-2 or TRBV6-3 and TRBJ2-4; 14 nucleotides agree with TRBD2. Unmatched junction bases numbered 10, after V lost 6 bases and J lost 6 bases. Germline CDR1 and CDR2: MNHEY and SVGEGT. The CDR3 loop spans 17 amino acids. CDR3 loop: CASSLVPGLAGANIQYF. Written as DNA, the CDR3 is TGTGCCAGCAGCTTAGTCCCGGGACTAGCGGGGGCAAACATTCAGTACTTC.

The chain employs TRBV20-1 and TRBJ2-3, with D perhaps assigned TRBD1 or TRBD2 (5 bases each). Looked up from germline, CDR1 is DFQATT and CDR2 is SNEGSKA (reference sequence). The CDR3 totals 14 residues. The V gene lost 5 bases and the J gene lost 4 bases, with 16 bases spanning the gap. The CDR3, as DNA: TGCAGTGCTCTATTACCGGGACGTCCAGATACGCAGTATTTT. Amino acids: CSALLPGRPDTQYF.

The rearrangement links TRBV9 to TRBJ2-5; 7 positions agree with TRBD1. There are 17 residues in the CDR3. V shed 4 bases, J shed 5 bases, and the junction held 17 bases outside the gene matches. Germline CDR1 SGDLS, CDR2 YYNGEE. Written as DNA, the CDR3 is TGTGCCAGCAGCACCCCTCGGACAGGTCTAGCTCGGGAGACCCAGTACTTC. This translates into CASSTPRTGLARETQYF.

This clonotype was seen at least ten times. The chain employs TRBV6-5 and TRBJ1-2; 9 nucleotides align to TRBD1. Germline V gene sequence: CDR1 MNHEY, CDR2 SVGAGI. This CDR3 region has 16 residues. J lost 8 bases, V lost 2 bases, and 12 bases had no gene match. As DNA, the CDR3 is TGTGCCAGCAGTTACCTCCCCCGTGGGACAGGGTTAGGCTACACCTTC. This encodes CASSYLPRGTGLGYTF.

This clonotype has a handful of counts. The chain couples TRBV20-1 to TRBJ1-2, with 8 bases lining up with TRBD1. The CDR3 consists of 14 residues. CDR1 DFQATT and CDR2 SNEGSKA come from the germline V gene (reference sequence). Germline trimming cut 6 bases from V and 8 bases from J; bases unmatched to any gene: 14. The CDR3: CSAADPTGAGGYTF. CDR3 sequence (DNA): TGCAGTGCCGCTGACCCGACAGGGGCGGGGGGCTACACCTTC.

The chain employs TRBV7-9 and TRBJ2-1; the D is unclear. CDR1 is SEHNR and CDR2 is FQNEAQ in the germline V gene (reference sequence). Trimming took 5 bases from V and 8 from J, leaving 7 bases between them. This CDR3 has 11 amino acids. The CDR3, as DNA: TGTGCCAGCAGCGGCTCCCATGAGCAGTTCTTC. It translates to CASSGSHEQFF.

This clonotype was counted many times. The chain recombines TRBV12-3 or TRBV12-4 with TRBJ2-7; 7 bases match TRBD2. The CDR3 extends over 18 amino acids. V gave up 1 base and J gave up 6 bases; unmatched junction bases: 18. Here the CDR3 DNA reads TGTGCCAGCAGTTTAGAGGTTCGGGCTAGCGGAGAGTTCTGCGAGCAGTACTTC. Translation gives CASSLEVRASGEFCEQYF.

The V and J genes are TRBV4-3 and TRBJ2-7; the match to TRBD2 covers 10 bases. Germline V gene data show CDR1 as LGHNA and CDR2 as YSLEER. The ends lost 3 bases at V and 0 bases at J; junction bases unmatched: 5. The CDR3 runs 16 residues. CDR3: CASSQETSGPSYEQYF. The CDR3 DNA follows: TGCGCCAGCAGCCAGGAGACTAGCGGGCCCTCCTACGAGCAGTACTTC.